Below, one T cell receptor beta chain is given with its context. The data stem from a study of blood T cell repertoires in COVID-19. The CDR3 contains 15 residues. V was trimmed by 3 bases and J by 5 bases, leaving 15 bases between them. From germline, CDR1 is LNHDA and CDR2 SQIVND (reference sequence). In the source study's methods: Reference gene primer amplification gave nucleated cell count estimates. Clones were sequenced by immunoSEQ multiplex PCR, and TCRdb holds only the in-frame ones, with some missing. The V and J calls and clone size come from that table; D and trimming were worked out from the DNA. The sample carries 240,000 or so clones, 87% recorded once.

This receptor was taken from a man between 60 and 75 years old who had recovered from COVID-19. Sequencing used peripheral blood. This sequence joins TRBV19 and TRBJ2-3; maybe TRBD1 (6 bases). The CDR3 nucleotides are TGTGCCAGTAGTATGCAGACAGGACCGGGAGATACGCAGTATTTT. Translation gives CASSMQTGPGDTQYF.